This T cell receptor beta chain was sequenced for a study of cytomegalovirus exposure and HLA in healthy donors (TCRdb year 2017). For the wider study: An earlier analysis of 587 of the donors reported 250 to 350 Gb of sequence data and 95 million to 130 million unique TCR beta sequences obtained from around 190 million T cells. An early release covering 550 to 650 HLA-typed donors comprised about 290 gigabases of sequencing data and approximately 80 million unique TCR sequences. Of the roughly 410 genotyped donors, 81% were placed in the genetic ancestry cluster associated with self-reported Caucasian donors. The aim of the study was to test whether cataloging public T cell receptors could identify signatures of past pathogen exposure. Using immunosequencing, the study profiled T cell repertoires from around 670 subjects and related those repertoires to cytomegalovirus serostatus. Besides the first cohort of approximately 710 subjects, a separate validation cohort made up of 95 to 150 different subjects was used. The study combined high-throughput TCR immunosequencing, statistical association of individual TCRs with disease status, and machine learning to predict cytomegalovirus infection status. A later analysis re-analyzed previously published TCR beta repertoires from 550 to 700 donors and added high-resolution HLA genotyping to study TCR occurrence patterns. Rather than drawing on any new phenotypic data, the later analysis identified candidate immune exposures from TCR beta sequences and the way those sequences occurred across donors. In an earlier analysis of more than 550 of the donors, high-throughput TCR beta sequencing was used to judge whether each TCR beta V gene segment behaved as functional or pseudogenic. Donor age, sex, ethnicity and CMV serostatus were compiled alongside the repertoire data. Genome-wide SNP genotypes for about 55% of the roughly 670 donors were used in a later genetic analysis, which treated that subset as a discovery cohort. Every repertoire in the discovery cohort had been generated on one and the same sequencing platform. HLA typing covered class I and class II loci at four-digit resolution. The number of donors typed differed by locus, with 629-630 for A, B, C, DRB1 and DQB1, over 500 for DQA1, over 600 for DPA1, and around 460 for DPB1. About five DR-DQ haplotypes were treated as single units for association and clustering because of strong linkage in the cohort. Across about 370 genotyped donors of the cohort, an average of roughly 200,000 unique TCR beta nucleotide sequences per donor were sequenced, and approximately 17% of those sequences were non-productive.

What the research found in general, with its limitations: In both the original and validation cohorts, the classifier was reported to diagnose cytomegalovirus status with high specificity and sensitivity. In a later genetic analysis, a missense DCLRE1C variant was associated with V-gene and J-gene trimming of TCR beta chains, and the association was replicated in an independent cohort. At a false discovery rate of 0.05, a later analysis linked approximately 18,000 TCR beta sequences to specific HLA alleles. A later analysis reported that several top co-occurrence clusters appeared linked to parvovirus B19, influenza, CMV and Epstein-Barr virus. A later analysis found that HLA-associated TCR beta chains were more clonally expanded and had lower generation probabilities than equally common non-associated chains. Correlated functional status among segregating V segments might be attributable to linkage disequilibrium, but an unknown experimental factor could not be ruled out. The earlier analysis of 587 of the donors excluded some 16 rarely observed V segments, including chromosome 9 orphons, because counts were too low. The presence/absence analyses assumed that sequencing depth was roughly uniform across donors, and that assumption may not be true. For the cohort, immune exposure information was limited to CMV serostatus. In a later genetic analysis, fewer N-insertions in productive TCRs were reported among donors in an Asian-associated ancestry cluster than the approximately 630-donor mean. Because the 87-base-pair reads could not distinguish some IMGT-functional V segments, including TRBV6-2 and TRBV6-3, those segments were excluded. An earlier analysis of some 590 of the donors showed that most TCR beta V segments appeared in productive rearrangements either about 87% or about 30% of the time, which broadly matched IMGT annotations. Only TCR beta chains were sequenced in this cohort, and the absence of alpha or paired-chain data limited detectable features. Because some donors lacked HLA typing at each locus, the association tests relied only on the typed subset. The authors suggested that the approach could potentially be generalized to other disease states and immunological phenotypes. In a later analysis, TCR association rates were found to vary across HLA loci, with the most associated TCRs seen for DRB1 alleles and the fewest for HLA-C alleles. Most TCR sequences were seen in very few donors, while some public TCRs were found in many individuals. A further reported finding was that TCR beta sequences accurately predicted the HLA-A and HLA-B alleles for most subjects in the first cohort. When HLA alleles, especially DR and DQ, strongly co-occurred, attributing TCR associations to individual alleles was difficult. A group of highly shared sequence variants was considered likely to be a technical artifact of the sequencing pipeline. In a later analysis, most CMV-associated TCR beta chains were found to appear HLA-restricted, with HLA associations seemingly driven largely by CMV exposure. The study listed 150 to 200 TCR beta chains as associated with cytomegalovirus. Three of the identified cytomegalovirus-associated TCR beta chains were confirmed in vitro to be specific for cytomegalovirus antigens.

The library relied on the immunoSEQ multiplex PCR assay. For the multiplex PCR, a mixture combining 60 forward primers for TCR Vbeta segments and 13 reverse primers for TCR Jbeta segments was used. The CDR3 region of rearranged TCR beta genes was amplified from genomic DNA by a multiplex PCR assay. The amplified TCR beta libraries were sequenced on the Illumina HiSeq System as 87-base-pair reads. In the authors' own workflow: Across the 666 repertoires, a later analysis counted 60 million to 90 million unique TCR beta chains, approximately 10 million of which were shared by at least two donors. A nearest-neighbor algorithm error-corrected the raw reads and collapsed the reads into unique sequences, merging closely related sequences to remove PCR and sequencing errors. To assign V, D and J gene segments, CDR3 sequences were aligned to IMGT reference sequences. For a sequence to be retained, a match of at least six nucleotides was required to both a V gene segment and a J gene segment. A rearrangement counted as productive if the CDR3 had no stop codons and remained in frame with V and J, and every other rearrangement counted as non-productive. Following IMGT convention, CDR3 was defined as the stretch from the second conserved V-encoded cysteine to the conserved J-encoded phenylalanine. The earlier analysis of some 580 of the donors excluded any sequence lacking an unambiguous match to a single V gene segment. An earlier analysis of under 750 of the donors called V segments functional above 56.7% productive rearrangements and segregating when the between-donor standard deviation exceeded 5%. A statistical classification framework was developed to diagnose cytomegalovirus status using the catalog of TCR beta chain sequences. In a later analysis, V and J genes were assigned by comparing TCR nucleotide sequences against IMGT/GENE-DB human TR gene sequences. Using the TCRdist pipeline, a later analysis assigned CDR3 sequences along with most-parsimonious VDJ recombination scenarios. A later analysis defined each TCR beta chain by its CDR3 amino acid sequence plus V-gene family, and excluded reads lacking a unique V-gene family. As a way to deal with suspected cross-contamination and a sequencing artifact, a later analysis dropped roughly 600 nucleotide sequences that were highly shared and had low generation probability. For each public chain, a later analysis derived a clonal expansion index from normalized ranks of inferred template counts within each repertoire. A later analysis computed generation probabilities with a VDJ recombination model fitted to out-of-frame rearrangements, and checked the results against IGoR. Hypergeometric tests were used in a later analysis to score TCR-TCR, TCR-HLA and TCR-CMV co-occurrence, with a repertoire-size bias correction applied to the TCR pairs. False discovery rates were estimated in a later analysis by permuting HLA or CMV assignments 20 times. In a later analysis, co-occurring TCRs were grouped with DBSCAN, and TCRdist sequence similarity was added when clustering was performed within HLA-allele-positive subsets. Co-occurrence clustering excluded repertoires with fewer than 30,000 or more than 120,000 public chains, plus five with anomalous nucleotide sharing. Drawn from immuneACCESS, this table holds only the in-frame rearrangements with V and J called that TCRdb kept. Clones are partly lost; checked studies trace under half to an unresolved V gene and leave the rest unexplained. V and J calls and clone size are given by that table; D and trimming were obtained from the DNA. Counted in this sample were about 98,000 clones; roughly 60% of them appeared once. Together, the top ten hold about 4.4% of the sample.

About this clone: No antigen is known for it. The record has no base qualities; no much larger clone is one base away.

The CDR3 spans 14 residues, from the cysteine through the phenylalanine. The CDR3 DNA has 42 bases and is translated from base 1. The germline V gene supplies CDR1 ENHRY and CDR2 SYGVKD. V is cut back by 2 bases and J by 7 bases, with 7 bases in the junction unmatched. The cohort comprised some 730 healthy bone marrow donors. Cohort members were all nominally healthy when sampled, although unrecorded immune exposures were likely present. Of the approximately 670 cohort members, 250 to 300 had positive CMV serostatus and roughly 330 had negative CMV serostatus, and CMV serostatus was not recorded for the donor. Each donor provided a peripheral blood sample, and peripheral blood mononuclear cells were used for TCR beta sequencing. Genomic DNA was extracted from the blood cell samples with the Qiagen DNeasy Blood Extraction Kit.

The receptor's source is a human donor in good health. The sample was PBMCs. Recombination joined TRBV10-3 with TRBJ1-1; 7 central nucleotides agree with TRBD1. The base sequence is TGTGCCATCAGTGAGCCGGGACAGTACAATGAAGCTTTCTTT. Its protein is CAISEPGQYNEAFF.